The text below deals with one T cell receptor beta chain. Its specificity is not known. The treatment denotes: oral pan-JAK inhibitor, 5-10 mg twice daily. The sample is drawn from a study of CD8+ T cells in alopecia areata. As for the study in general: At a dose of 5 to 10 mg twice daily, oral tofacitinib was given to treated patients.

Study-wide results and limits: Only a single nonresponder existed, so baseline CD8+ expansion links stay unclear. Across lesional scalp, and particularly alopecia totalis/universalis, clonality surpassed that of normal scalp. Tofacitinib significantly reduced both scalp clonality and expanded CD8+ clones among the top 100.

Germline-derived CDR1 and CDR2 are MNHNS and SASEGT. The CDR3 runs to 14 residues. V gave up 1 base and J gave up 5 bases, with 11 bases separating them. The authors extracted RNA and reverse transcribed it into cDNA as the sequencing template. The data were produced by immunoSEQ multiplex PCR, yet TCRdb's version contains in-frame clones alone and is incomplete. The repertoire holds 200,000 to 250,000 clones, with over 60% as singletons. This chain links TRBV6-1 with TRBJ2-5, with a possible D match to TRBD1 (6 bases). This receptor was taken from a human donor with alopecia areata. Source: CD4+ T cells sorted from blood, taken between weeks 43 and 45, from a patient treated with tofacitinib. The CDR3 protein is CASSEGGLTETQYF. For the CDR3, the DNA is TGTGCCAGCAGTGAAGGGGGGCTAACGGAGACCCAGTACTTC.